Here is one TCR beta chain with its context. Its antigen is not known. This specimen comes from a study of identical twins. Study-level findings and limits: The models systematically underestimated how much out-of-frame TCR alpha was shared in monozygotic twins. Reduced insertions were recorded for abundant cord blood beta clonotypes, with no such pattern in memory repertoires.

It was template switching that added a universal primer site, and there were unique molecular identifiers on the cDNA. TCRdb re-called the 5' RACE reads through MiXCR, storing one row per CDR3 protein. The sample has roughly 470,000 distinct CDR3 sequences, roughly 13% seen once. Per the germline V gene, CDR1 is MNHEY and CDR2 is SVGAGI. The CDR3 has 14 amino acids. Trimming left V 4 bases short and J 1 base short, with 11 bases between. The same data also contributed to another study, on yellow fever vaccine responses in identical twins.

This receptor was identified in a woman aged 18-30 years in good health. The sample comprised CD4+ T cells sorted from blood. The chain has TRBV6-5 and TRBJ2-7; tentatively, D is TRBD1 (6 bases). The DNA of the CDR3 is TGTGCCAGCAGTTCTGGCAGGGGTTCCTACGAGCAGTACTTC. Translated, it gives CASSSGRGSYEQYF.